Described below is a single T cell receptor beta chain sequence and its context. These data originate in a study of blood T cell repertoires in COVID-19. The CDR3 runs to 17 residues. Germline lookup yields CDR1 SEHNR and CDR2 FQNEAQ (reference sequence). With 5 bases removed from V and 1 base from J, the gap between germline ends came to 18 bases. Under the authors' procedure: Amplifying reference gene primers gave estimates of nucleated cell counts. The method was immunoSEQ multiplex PCR; TCRdb's version includes in-frame clones alone and lacks a portion of them. V, J and clone size reflect that table, while D and trimming were determined from the DNA. The sample records roughly 200,000 clones, 75% to 90% being singletons.

This sequence joins TRBV7-9 and TRBJ1-5, with D perhaps TRBD1 (6 bases). The TCR comes from a middle-aged man with acute or convalescent COVID-19. The sample was peripheral blood. DNA for the CDR3: TGTGCCAGCAGCGGAAACAGGGAGGGAGTAAGCAATCAGCCCCAGCATTTT. It yields the protein CASSGNREGVSNQPQHF.